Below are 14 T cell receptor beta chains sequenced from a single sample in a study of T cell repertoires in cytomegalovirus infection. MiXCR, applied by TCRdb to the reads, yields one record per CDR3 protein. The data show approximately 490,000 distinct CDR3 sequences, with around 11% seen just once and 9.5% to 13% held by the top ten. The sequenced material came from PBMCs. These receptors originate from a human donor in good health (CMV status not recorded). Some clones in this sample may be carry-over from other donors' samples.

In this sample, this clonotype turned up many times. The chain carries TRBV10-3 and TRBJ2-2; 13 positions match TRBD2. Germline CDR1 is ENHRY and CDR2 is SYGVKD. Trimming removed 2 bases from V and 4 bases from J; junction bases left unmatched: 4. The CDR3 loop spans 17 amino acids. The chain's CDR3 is CAISERTSGRFTGELFF. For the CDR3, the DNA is TGTGCCATCAGTGAGAGGACTAGCGGGAGATTCACCGGGGAGCTGTTTTTT.

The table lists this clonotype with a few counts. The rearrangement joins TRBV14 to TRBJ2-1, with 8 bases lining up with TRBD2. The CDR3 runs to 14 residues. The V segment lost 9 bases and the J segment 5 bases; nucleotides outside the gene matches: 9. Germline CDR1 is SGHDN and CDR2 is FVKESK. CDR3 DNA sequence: TGTGCCAGTTCACGGGGGGGCTGGGACAATGAGCAGTTCTTC. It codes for CASSRGGWDNEQFF.

CDR3 residues: CASSQALSGANVLTF. The CDR3 nucleotides are TGTGCCAGCAGCCAGGCGCTGTCTGGGGCCAACGTCCTGACTTTC. The chain employs TRBV6-5 and TRBJ2-6; no firm D call. CDR1 and CDR2 from the germline V gene are MNHEY and SVGAGI. The CDR3 sequence is 15 residues long. V was shortened by 6 bases and J by 1 base, with 10 bases between the two germline ends.

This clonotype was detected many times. This CDR3 reads CASSPHRVGSNQPQHF. The CDR3 DNA reads as TGTGCCAGCAGCCCTCACCGGGTCGGCAGCAATCAGCCCCAGCATTTT. The chain employs TRBV12-3 or TRBV12-4 and TRBJ1-5; no reliable D call. The CDR3 runs 16 residues. V was cut by 6 bases and J by 1 base, with 16 bases left in between.

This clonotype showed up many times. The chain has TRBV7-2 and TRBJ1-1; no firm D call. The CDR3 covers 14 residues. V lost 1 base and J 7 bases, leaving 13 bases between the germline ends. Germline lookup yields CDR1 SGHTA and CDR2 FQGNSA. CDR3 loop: CASSLVGGSGEAFF. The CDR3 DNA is TGTGCCAGCAGCTTAGTGGGTGGAAGCGGTGAAGCTTTCTTT.

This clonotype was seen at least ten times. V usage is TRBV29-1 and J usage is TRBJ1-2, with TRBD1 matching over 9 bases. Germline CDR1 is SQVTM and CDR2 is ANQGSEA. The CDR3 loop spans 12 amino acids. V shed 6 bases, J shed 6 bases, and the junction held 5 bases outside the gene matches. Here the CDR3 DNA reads TGCAGCGTCTGGACAGGGGAAGATGGCTACACCTTC. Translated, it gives CSVWTGEDGYTF.

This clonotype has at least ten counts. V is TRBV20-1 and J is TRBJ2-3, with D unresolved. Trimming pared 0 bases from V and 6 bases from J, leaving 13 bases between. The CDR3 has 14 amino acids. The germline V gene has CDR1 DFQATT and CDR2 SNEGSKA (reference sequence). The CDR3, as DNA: TGCAGTGCTAGAGATCACCTTAGCAAGGATACGCAGTATTTT. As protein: CSARDHLSKDTQYF.

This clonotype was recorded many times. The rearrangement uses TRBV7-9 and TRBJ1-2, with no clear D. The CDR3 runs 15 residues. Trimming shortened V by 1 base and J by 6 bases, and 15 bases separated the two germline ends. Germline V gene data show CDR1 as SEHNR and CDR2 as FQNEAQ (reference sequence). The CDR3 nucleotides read TGTGCCAGCAGCTTAGGTGGACGCCCGGCCCATGGCTACACCTTC. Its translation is CASSLGGRPAHGYTF.

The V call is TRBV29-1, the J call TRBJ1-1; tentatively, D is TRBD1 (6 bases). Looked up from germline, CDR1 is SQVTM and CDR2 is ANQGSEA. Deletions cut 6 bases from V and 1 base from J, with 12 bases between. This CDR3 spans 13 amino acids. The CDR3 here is CSVEPGQNTEAFF. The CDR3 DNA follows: TGCAGCGTCGAACCGGGACAGAACACTGAAGCTTTCTTT.

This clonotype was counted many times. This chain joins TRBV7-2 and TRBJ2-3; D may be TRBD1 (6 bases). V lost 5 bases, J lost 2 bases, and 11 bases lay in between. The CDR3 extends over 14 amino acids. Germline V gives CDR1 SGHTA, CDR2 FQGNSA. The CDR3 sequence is CASSPGQNTDTQYF. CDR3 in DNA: TGTGCCAGCAGCCCCGGACAGAACACAGATACGCAGTATTTT.

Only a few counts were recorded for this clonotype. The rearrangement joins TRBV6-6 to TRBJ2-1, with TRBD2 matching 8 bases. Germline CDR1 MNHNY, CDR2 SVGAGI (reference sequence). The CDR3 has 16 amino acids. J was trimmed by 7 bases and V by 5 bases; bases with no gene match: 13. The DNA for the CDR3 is TGTGCCAGCAGTAACCCATGGGGCGGGAGGCCGAATGAGCAGTTCTTC. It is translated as CASSNPWGGRPNEQFF.

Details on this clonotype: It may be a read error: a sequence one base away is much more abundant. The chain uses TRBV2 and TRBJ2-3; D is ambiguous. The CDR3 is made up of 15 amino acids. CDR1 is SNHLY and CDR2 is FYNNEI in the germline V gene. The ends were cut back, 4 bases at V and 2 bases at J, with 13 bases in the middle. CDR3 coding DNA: TGTGCCAGCAGTGCGAACCAGGCCGACACAGATACGCAGTATTTT. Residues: CASSANQADTDTQYF. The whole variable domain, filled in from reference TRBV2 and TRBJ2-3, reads EPEVTQTPSHQVTQMGQEVILRCVPISNHLYFYWYRQILGQKVEFLVSFYNNEISEKSEIFDDQFSVERPDGSNFTLKIRSTKLEDSAMYFCASSANQADTDTQYFGPGTRLTVL.

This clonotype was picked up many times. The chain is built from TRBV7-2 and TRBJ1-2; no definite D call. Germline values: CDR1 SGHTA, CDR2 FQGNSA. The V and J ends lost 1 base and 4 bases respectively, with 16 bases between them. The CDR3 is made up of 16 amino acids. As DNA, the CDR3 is TGTGCCAGCAGCTTAGTGCGGGGTCCCACGAGCTATGGCTACACCTTC. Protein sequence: CASSLVRGPTSYGYTF.

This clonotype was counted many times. The CDR3 DNA follows: TGTGCCAGCAGTTTAAGGGACGGCTACACCTTC. It is translated as CASSLRDGYTF. The rearrangement uses TRBV12-3 or TRBV12-4 and TRBJ1-2, with D possibly being TRBD1 (5 bases). The CDR3 runs to 11 residues. Trimming stripped 2 bases from V and 8 bases from J, with 6 bases between.